A single T cell receptor beta chain is shown here with its context. What it binds is not known. This sample was included in a study of cytomegalovirus exposure and HLA in healthy donors. Study-wide context: A prior study identified just under 120 million unique TCR beta sequences from 200 million or so T cells. Around 77 million unique TCRs from HLA-typed donors made up an early data release. General study points: In a later analysis, TCR association rates varied by HLA locus: DRB1 most, HLA-C fewest. It was likely that a cluster of highly shared sequence variants was a sequencing artifact.

The study ran its PCR with 60 Vbeta and 13 Jbeta primers. Sequencing was performed with immunoSEQ multiplex PCR; in TCRdb, only in-frame clones are kept and a portion is missing. The sample contains 200,000 to 250,000 clones, around nine tenths of which appear only once. The clonotype was recovered from a woman aged 18 to 35 in good health and CMV-seronegative. The material sequenced was PBMCs.

This CDR3 reads CASSLGGLGHYGYTF. The CDR3 DNA reads TGTGCCAGCAGCTTGGGGGGCCTCGGGCACTATGGCTACACCTTC. The chain recombines TRBV5-5 with TRBJ1-2, with D perhaps matching TRBD1 (5 bases). This CDR3 spans 15 amino acids. Looked up from germline, CDR1 is SGHKS and CDR2 is YYEKEE (reference sequence). The V gene lost 0 bases and the J gene lost 3 bases, with 12 bases spanning the gap.